The rows below give T cell receptor beta chains drawn from one sample of a study of graft-versus-host responses after intestinal transplantation. TCRdb keeps only in-frame clones here, not all; method: immunoSEQ multiplex PCR. The sample has 40,000 to 55,000 clones; around 92% are singletons. These receptors' antigens are unknown. Sequenced here: unstimulated CD4+ T cells sorted from spleen or lymph node cells, sampled before transplant. These receptors all come from a human donor who was the organ donor for an intestinal transplant. Each CDR3 is given with its conserved first and last residue. Fields, in order: D gene, clone size, V gene, J gene, CDR3 DNA, CDR3 protein. The D gene is left open where the match is weak. Part of the rows lack a size; the others show once, few, many or a class for expanded clones.

TRBD2,once,TRBV9,TRBJ2-3,TGTGCCAGCAGCGATAGCGGGGGAAGCACAGATACGCAGTATTTT,CASSDSGGSTDTQYF
TRBD2,NA,TRBV6-8,TRBJ2-3,TGTGCCAGCAGCCGACTAGCGGATAGCACAGATACGCAGTATTTT,CASSRLADSTDTQYF
NA,NA,TRBV5-1,TRBJ1-2,TGCGCCAGCAGCTTGGTTTTTCGCGGGGATGGTTATGGCTACACCTTC,CASSLVFRGDGYGYTF
TRBD2,once,TRBV6-5,TRBJ2-7,TGTGCCAGCAGTTACTCCGAGCGGGGAACGTACGAGCAGTACTTC,CASSYSERGTYEQYF
TRBD1,NA,TRBV28,TRBJ2-1,TGTGCCAGCAGTCTGGTAGGGGGCCTTTATGAGCAGTTCTTC,CASSLVGGLYEQFF
TRBD2,NA,TRBV7-7,TRBJ2-1,TGTGCTAGCAGCTTATCCAGCGGGAGAGACAATGAGCAGTTCTTC,CASSLSSGRDNEQFF
NA,NA,TRBV7-8,TRBJ2-3,TGTGCCAGCAGCTTAATAGAGGGCGGATTCAGGGATACGCAGTATTTT,CASSLIEGGFRDTQYF
NA,NA,TRBV28,TRBJ1-2,TGTGCCAGCACCCTCAACGGTGATGGCTACACCTTC,CASTLNGDGYTF
NA,NA,TRBV28,TRBJ2-5,TGTGCCAGCAGTTATATAGCGGAGACCCAGTACTTC,CASSYIAETQYF
NA,NA,TRBV2,TRBJ2-7,TGTGCCAGCAGTGAAGCCAGGGCTGGCCCCAACGATTCCTACGAGCAGTACTTC,CASSEARAGPNDSYEQYF
NA,NA,TRBV18,TRBJ1-1,TGTGCCAGCTCACCGATCGAGCTGAACACTGAAGCTTTCTTT,CASSPIELNTEAFF
NA,NA,TRBV7-6,TRBJ2-7,TGTGCCAGCAGCCCAGAGATTAGTCTGGGGCCATTCTACGAGCAGTACTTC,CASSPEISLGPFYEQYF
TRBD2,NA,TRBV28,TRBJ2-5,TGTGCCAGCAGACCAACTAGCGGGAGCCAAGAGACCCAGTACTTC,CASRPTSGSQETQYF
TRBD2,NA,TRBV7-3,TRBJ2-3,TGTGCCAGCAGCTCGCCCCGGTCTAGCGGGGGTACCCTTATCACAGATACGCAGTATTTT,CASSSPRSSGGTLITDTQYF
TRBD1,NA,TRBV30,TRBJ2-1,TGTGCCTGGAGTGGCCCACGACAGGGCCTTGCTTTGGCTGAGCAGTTCTTC,CAWSGPRQGLALAEQFF
TRBD2,NA,TRBV29-1,TRBJ2-1,TGCAGCGTTGAAGAACCTCCCGGGACTAGTTCTGGCGAGCAGTTCTTC,CSVEEPPGTSSGEQFF
NA,once,TRBV28,TRBJ2-3,TGTGCCAGCAGTGAGACTACCCAAAGCACAGATACGCAGTATTTT,CASSETTQSTDTQYF
TRBD2,NA,TRBV5-1,TRBJ2-3,TGCGCCAGCAGCTTGGACGGACTAGCCGCAGATACGCAGTATTTT,CASSLDGLAADTQYF
TRBD2,NA,TRBV28,TRBJ2-7,TGTGCCAGCAGGCGACTAGCGGGAATTACCTACGAGCAGTACTTC,CASRRLAGITYEQYF
NA,NA,TRBV4-3,TRBJ1-2,TGCGCCAGCAGCCAAGATTTCGGCTATGGCTACACCTTC,CASSQDFGYGYTF
NA,NA,TRBV2,TRBJ2-2,TGTGCCAGCAGAAGCCAGGGGAACACCGGGGAGCTGTTTTTT,CASRSQGNTGELFF
NA,NA,TRBV9,TRBJ2-2,TGTGCCAGCAGCCCCCACCCCCGGAGTTCAAACACCGGGGAGCTGTTTTTT,CASSPHPRSSNTGELFF
NA,NA,TRBV9,TRBJ1-4,TGTGCCAGCAGCGTAGGGAGTAGGAGTGCAACTAATGAAAAACTGTTTTTT,CASSVGSRSATNEKLFF
NA,NA,TRBV28,TRBJ2-7,TGTGCCAGCACCCTCGCGGGGGCCGAACCCTACGAGCAGTACTTC,CASTLAGAEPYEQYF
NA,NA,TRBV28,TRBJ2-7,TGTGCCAGCAGTTTCACAGGCACCTACGAGCAGTACTTC,CASSFTGTYEQYF
NA,NA,TRBV2,TRBJ2-7,TGTGCCAGCAGCATCAGGGTCGAGCAGTACTTC,CASSIRVEQYF
TRBD2,once,TRBV28,TRBJ2-3,TGTGCCAGCAGTGTAGCGGGAGGGAAGGCAGATACGCAGTATTTT,CASSVAGGKADTQYF
NA,NA,TRBV6-1,TRBJ1-4,TGTGCCAGCAGCCCGGACTTCCAAGTGGAAAAACTGTTTTTT,CASSPDFQVEKLFF
TRBD1,NA,TRBV4-1,TRBJ2-7,TGCGCCAGCAGCCAAGAAAGGACAGGCTCCTACGAGCAGTACTTC,CASSQERTGSYEQYF
TRBD2,NA,TRBV9,TRBJ2-3,TGTGCCAGCAGCGAGGGACTAGCGGGAGGGCCAACAGATACGCAGTATTTT,CASSEGLAGGPTDTQYF
TRBD1,NA,TRBV9,TRBJ2-2,TGTGCCAGCAGCCCCAGACAGGGGGCGCAGACCGGGGAGCTGTTTTTT,CASSPRQGAQTGELFF
NA,NA,TRBV6-5,TRBJ1-2,TGTGCCAGCAGGCGCACAGGGACCAACTATGGCTACACCTTC,CASRRTGTNYGYTF
TRBD2,NA,TRBV15,TRBJ2-3,TGTGCCACCAGCAAGCCGGGGCTAGCGGGCACAGATACGCAGTATTTT,CATSKPGLAGTDTQYF
NA,NA,TRBV4-3,TRBJ1-6,TGCGCCAGCAGCCAAGAAAGCACTTCAACTAATTCACCCCTCCACTTT,CASSQESTSTNSPLHF
NA,NA,TRBV5-1,TRBJ1-5,TGCGCCAGCAAGGACTCGCAGAGTGATTATAGCAATCAGCCCCAGCATTTT,CASKDSQSDYSNQPQHF
TRBD2,NA,TRBV28,TRBJ2-4,TGTGCCAGCAGTCCTAGCGGGAGGGCTGGGTGGGCCAAAAACATTCAGTACTTC,CASSPSGRAGWAKNIQYF
TRBD1,once,TRBV9,TRBJ2-7,TGTGCCAGCAGCGACCGGGACAGCTACTACGAGCAGTACTTC,CASSDRDSYYEQYF
TRBD1,NA,TRBV19,TRBJ1-5,TGTGCCAGTATCCAGACAGGGGTGGCGGGCAATCAGCCCCAGCATTTT,CASIQTGVAGNQPQHF
NA,NA,TRBV19,TRBJ2-3,TGTGCCAGTAGTATGCGGCCGGCGGATACGCAGTATTTT,CASSMRPADTQYF
TRBD2,NA,TRBV5-4,TRBJ2-7,TGTGCCAGCAGCCTATTACTAGCGGGAGGGCGCAACGAGCAGTACTTC,CASSLLLAGGRNEQYF
NA,NA,TRBV7-2,TRBJ2-7,TGTGCCAGCAGCTCTAGATGGTACGAGCAGTACTTC,CASSSRWYEQYF
TRBD2,NA,TRBV2,TRBJ2-1,TGTGCCAGCAGCTATGGACTAGCGGGGGATAATGAGCAGTTCTTC,CASSYGLAGDNEQFF
NA,once,TRBV7-3,TRBJ2-3,TGTGCCAGCAGCTTAACAATGGCTGATACGCAGTATTTT,CASSLTMADTQYF
NA,NA,TRBV9,TRBJ2-1,TGTGCCAGCAGCCCGAGCTGGGGGGAGGAGCAGTTCTTC,CASSPSWGEEQFF
NA,NA,TRBV9,TRBJ1-1,TGTGCCAGCAGCGTAGAGGGTTGGGGGGACACTGAAGCTTTCTTT,CASSVEGWGDTEAFF
NA,NA,TRBV5-1,TRBJ1-1,TGCGCCAGCAGCTTGGCTGACAGAGCTGAAGCTTTCTTT,CASSLADRAEAFF